The following is a T cell receptor (beta chain) sequence with its context. No antigen is known for it. The sample comes from a study of cytomegalovirus exposure and HLA in healthy donors. Study results and caveats: In a later analysis, parvovirus B19, influenza, CMV and Epstein-Barr virus appeared linked to several top co-occurrence clusters. Later, an analysis showed that TCR beta chains associated with HLA were more clonally expanded than others that were equally common. Fewer than 20,000 TCR beta sequences were associated with HLA alleles at 0.05 false discovery rate in a later analysis. Earlier analysis looked at TCR beta V segments, and most were productive about 90% or about 30% of the time.

J gave up 4 bases and V 8 bases, and 11 bases lay outside the gene matches. Germline CDR1 is SNHLY and CDR2 is FYNNEI. This CDR3 spans 15 amino acids. The PCR had 60 Vbeta and 13 Jbeta primers. The method was immunoSEQ multiplex PCR; TCRdb's version includes in-frame clones alone and lacks a portion of them. The table shows roughly 150,000 clones, with about three fifths occurring only once. The rearrangement links TRBV2 to TRBJ2-3; 8 bases match TRBD2. This clonotype was obtained from a woman in her twenties or thirties in good health and CMV-seropositive. The sample was PBMCs. This CDR3 reads CASFTGLVRADTQYF. The CDR3 DNA follows: TGTGCCAGCTTCACGGGACTAGTTAGGGCAGATACGCAGTATTTT.